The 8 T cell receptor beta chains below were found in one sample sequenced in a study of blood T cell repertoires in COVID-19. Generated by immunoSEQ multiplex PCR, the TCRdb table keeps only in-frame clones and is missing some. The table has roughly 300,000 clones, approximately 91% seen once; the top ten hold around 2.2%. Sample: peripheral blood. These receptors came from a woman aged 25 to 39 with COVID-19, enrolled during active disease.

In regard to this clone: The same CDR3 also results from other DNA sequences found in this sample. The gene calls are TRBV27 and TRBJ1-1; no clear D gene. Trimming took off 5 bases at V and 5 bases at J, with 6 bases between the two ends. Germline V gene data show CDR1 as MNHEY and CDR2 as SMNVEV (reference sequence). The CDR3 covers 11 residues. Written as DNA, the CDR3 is TGTGCCAGCAGTCGGGGTACTGAAGCTTTCTTT. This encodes CASSRGTEAFF.

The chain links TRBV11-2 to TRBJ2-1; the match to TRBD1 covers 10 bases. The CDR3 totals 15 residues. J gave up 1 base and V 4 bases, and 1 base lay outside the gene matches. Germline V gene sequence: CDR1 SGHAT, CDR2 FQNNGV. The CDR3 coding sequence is TGTGCCAGCAGCTGGGACAGGGGATCCTACAATGAGCAGTTCTTC. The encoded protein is CASSWDRGSYNEQFF.

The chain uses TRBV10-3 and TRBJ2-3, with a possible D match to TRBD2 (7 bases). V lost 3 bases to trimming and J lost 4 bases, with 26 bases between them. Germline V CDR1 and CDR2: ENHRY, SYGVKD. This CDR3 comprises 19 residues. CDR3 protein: CAISDPLGGQGGSADTQYF. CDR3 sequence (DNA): TGTGCCATCAGTGATCCCCTCGGGGGGCAGGGAGGTTCCGCAGATACGCAGTATTTT.

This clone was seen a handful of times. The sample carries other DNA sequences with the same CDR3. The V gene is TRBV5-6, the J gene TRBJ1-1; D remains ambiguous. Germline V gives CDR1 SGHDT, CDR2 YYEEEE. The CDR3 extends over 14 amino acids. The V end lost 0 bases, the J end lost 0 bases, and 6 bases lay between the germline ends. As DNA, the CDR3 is TGTGCCAGCAGCTTGGGTGGAGTGAACACTGAAGCTTTCTTT. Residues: CASSLGGVNTEAFF.

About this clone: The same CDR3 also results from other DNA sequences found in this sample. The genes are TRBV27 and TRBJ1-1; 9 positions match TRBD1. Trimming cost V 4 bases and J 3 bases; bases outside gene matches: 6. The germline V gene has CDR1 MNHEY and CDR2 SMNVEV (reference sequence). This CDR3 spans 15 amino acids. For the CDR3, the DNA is TGTGCCAGCAGTTATACAGGGGGCGGGTACACTGAAGCTTTCTTT. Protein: CASSYTGGGYTEAFF.

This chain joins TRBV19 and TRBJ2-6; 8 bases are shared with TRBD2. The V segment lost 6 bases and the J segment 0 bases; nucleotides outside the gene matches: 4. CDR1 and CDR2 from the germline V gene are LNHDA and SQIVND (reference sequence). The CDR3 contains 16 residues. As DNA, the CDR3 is TGTGCCAGTAGCTCCAGCGGGGGCTCTGGGGCCAACGTCCTGACTTTC. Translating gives CASSSSGGSGANVLTF.

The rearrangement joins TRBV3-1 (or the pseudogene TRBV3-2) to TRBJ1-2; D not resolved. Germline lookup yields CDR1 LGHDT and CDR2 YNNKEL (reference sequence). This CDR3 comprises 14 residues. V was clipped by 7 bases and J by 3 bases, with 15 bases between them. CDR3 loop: CASTSRGADYGYTF. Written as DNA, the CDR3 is TGTGCCAGCACTTCCCGGGGAGCGGACTATGGCTACACCTTC.

The CDR3 DNA reads TGTGCCAGCAGCCCCGGACTTGCAGCCCCCTACGAGCAGTACTTC. As protein: CASSPGLAAPYEQYF. The chain couples TRBV11-2 to TRBJ2-7; D possibly corresponds to TRBD2 (5 bases). This CDR3 region has 15 residues. Germline V CDR1 and CDR2: SGHAT, FQNNGV. V lost 5 bases and J lost 2, with 16 bases in between.